This passage covers 5 T cell receptor beta chains from one sample sequenced in a study of T cells in Graves' hyperthyroidism and ophthalmopathy. It was RNA transcripts that yielded the amplified TCR beta CDR3 regions. Using the HTBI primer set, a first-round RT-PCR was run on the TCR CDR3. One entry per CDR3 protein, called by TCRdb with MiXCR from the multiplex PCR reads. The sample lists about 560,000 distinct CDR3 sequences, 15% to 18% seen once, with approximately 7.4% in the top ten. The sample was blood. The receptors were sampled from a woman between 25 and 40 years old with Graves' hyperthyroidism.

The chain recombines TRBV20-1 with TRBJ2-1, with 16 bases aligning to TRBD2. Germline lookup yields CDR1 DFQATT and CDR2 SNEGSKA (reference sequence). Trimming cost V 1 base and J 5 bases; bases outside gene matches: 11. CDR3 size: 19 residues. The CDR3 sequence: CSARAGGTSGRAQDNEQFF. CDR3 in DNA: TGCAGTGCTAGAGCCGGGGGGACTAGCGGGAGGGCCCAGGACAATGAGCAGTTCTTC.

This sequence joins TRBV3-1 and TRBJ1-6; TRBD1 aligns across 9 bases. The germline V gene has CDR1 LGHDT and CDR2 YNNKEL (reference sequence). Trimming took 4 bases from V and 7 from J; bases not matched to a gene: 5. The length of the CDR3 is 15 residues. The CDR3 DNA reads as TGTGCCAGCAGCCTCGGGACAGGGAACAATTCACCCCTCCACTTT. This translates into CASSLGTGNNSPLHF. The full variable domain, with the rest looked up from reference TRBV3-1 and TRBJ1-6, is DTAVSQTPKYLVTQMGNDKSIKCEQNLGHDTMYWYKQDSKKFLKIMFSYNNKELIINETVPNRFSPKSPDKAHLNLHINSLELGDSAVYFCASSLGTGNNSPLHFGNGTRLTVT.

About this clonotype: This may arise from a read error, as a much more abundant clone is one base away. The V and J genes are TRBV12-3 or TRBV12-4 and TRBJ2-7; possibly TRBD2 for D (5 bases). This CDR3 is 14 amino acids long. For the CDR3, the DNA is TGTGCCAGCAGTTTCATGGGGAGAGCCTACGAGCAGTGCTTC. Protein product: CASSFMGRAYEQCF.

This clonotype was seen ten or more times. This chain links TRBV28 with TRBJ1-2; D remains unclear. Germline V gene data show CDR1 as MDHEN and CDR2 as SYDVKM. The CDR3 spans 13 residues. V lost 3 bases to trimming and J lost 4 bases, with 9 bases between them. The CDR3 DNA reads TGTGCCAGCAGTTTGCTCGTCAGCTATGGCTACACCTTC. Translation: CASSLLVSYGYTF.

This clonotype showed up just a few times. The chain joins TRBV10-3 to TRBJ1-5, with D maybe TRBD1 (6 bases). The germline CDR1 and CDR2 sequences are ENHRY and SYGVKD. The CDR3 runs 15 residues. V gave up 0 bases and J gave up 4 bases, with 10 bases separating them. Here the CDR3 DNA reads TGTGCCATCAGTGAGTCCTTGGGGACAAATCAGCCCCAGCATTTT. Translation: CAISESLGTNQPQHF.